The 12 T cell receptor beta chains in this list originate from one sample, sequenced in a study of blood T cell repertoires in COVID-19. Produced via immunoSEQ multiplex PCR; TCRdb's table is partial and in-frame only. The table lists about 88,000 clones, 90% of them singletons. Sequenced input: peripheral blood. These receptors originate from a man in his 60s with acute or convalescent COVID-19.

V usage is TRBV3-1 (or the pseudogene TRBV3-2) and J usage is TRBJ2-5; TRBD2 aligns across 14 bases. The germline V gene encodes CDR1 LGHDT and CDR2 YNNKEL (reference sequence). The CDR3 is made up of 17 amino acids. V shed 0 bases and J 5 bases; nucleotides not matched to a gene: 5. DNA for the CDR3: TGTGCCAGCAGCCAAGAAGGGGGACTAGCGGGAGTTGAGACCCAGTACTTC. Encoded protein: CASSQEGGLAGVETQYF.

The chain employs TRBV6-5 and TRBJ2-5; D is possibly TRBD2 (6 bases). V gave up 4 bases and J gave up 5 bases, with 20 bases separating them. The CDR3 consists of 16 residues. CDR1 and CDR2 (germline): MNHEY, SVGAGI. CDR3 nucleotides: TGTGCCAGCAGTTTCGACGGGACTCCCGACAGTGAGACCCAGTACTTC. It is translated as CASSFDGTPDSETQYF.

The chain is built from TRBV3-1 (or the pseudogene TRBV3-2) and TRBJ2-5, with a possible D match to TRBD2 (5 bases). Germline CDR1 reads LGHDT; CDR2 reads YNNKEL (reference sequence). The ends were cut back, 4 bases at V and 1 base at J, with 13 bases in the middle. This CDR3 contains 15 residues. The CDR3 protein is CASSRRGTRQETQYF. DNA for the CDR3: TGTGCCAGCAGCCGCCGGGGAACCCGCCAAGAGACCCAGTACTTC.

The chain carries TRBV28 and TRBJ2-7; TRBD1 is a possible D gene (6 bases). Trimming took 5 bases from V and 2 from J, leaving 13 bases between them. The CDR3 is made up of 14 amino acids. Germline CDR1 and CDR2: MDHEN and SYDVKM. In nucleotides, the CDR3 is TGTGCCAGCAGTCGGGTTGGGGGCCCCTACGAGCAGTACTTC. The encoded protein is CASSRVGGPYEQYF.

With regard to this clone: The junction shows a germline mismatch at one end, possibly a read error. This chain links TRBV5-6 with TRBJ1-2; TRBD1 matches at 7 bases. CDR1 and CDR2 (germline): SGHDT, YYEEEE. CDR3 length: 11 amino acids. Here the CDR3 reads CASSDTGELSF. The CDR3 DNA sequence: TGTGCCAGCAGCGATACAGGGGAACTCTCCTTC.

The chain is built from TRBV27 and TRBJ2-1; TRBD1 matches at 8 bases. V lost 11 bases and J lost 7; bases outside the gene matches: 7. The CDR3 consists of 12 residues. Germline V CDR1 and CDR2: MNHEY, SMNVEV (reference sequence). The DNA of the CDR3 is TGTGCCGCCTGGACAGGGAGGAATGAGCAGTTCTTC. Translated: CAAWTGRNEQFF.

The V gene is TRBV10-3, the J gene TRBJ1-6; D gene ambiguous. Trimming removed 6 bases from V and 8 bases from J, with 11 bases in between. There are 13 residues in the CDR3. Per germline, CDR1 ENHRY and CDR2 SYGVKD. DNA for the CDR3: TGTGCCATCAGGGCCACCTCAGATTCACCCCTCCACTTT. This sequence encodes CAIRATSDSPLHF.

The genes are TRBV7-2 and TRBJ2-7, with D possibly matching TRBD1 (6 bases). There are 13 residues in the CDR3. CDR1 is SGHTA and CDR2 is FQGNSA in the germline V gene. Trimming shortened V by 5 bases and J by 6 bases, and 14 bases separated the two germline ends. CDR3 DNA sequence: TGTGCCAGCAGCGGGGGACATTGGGGCGAGCAGTACTTC. This encodes CASSGGHWGEQYF.

The rearrangement links TRBV28 to TRBJ1-2; the match to TRBD1 covers 8 bases. The CDR3 sequence is 15 residues long. Germline V gene lookup returns CDR1 MDHEN and CDR2 SYDVKM. V lost 5 bases and J lost 1; bases outside the gene matches: 6. The CDR3 here is CASSTQGELNYGYTF. The CDR3 DNA is TGTGCCAGCAGTACACAGGGGGAGCTTAACTATGGCTACACCTTC.

This clone came up once. CDR3 sequence (DNA): TGTGCCAGCAGCAAGGGGTGGGGAAACACCATATATTTT. The encoded protein is CASSKGWGNTIYF. This chain uses TRBV5-6 with TRBJ1-3; D is perhaps TRBD1 (5 bases). The V gene's germline CDR1 is SGHDT and CDR2 YYEEEE. CDR3 length: 13 residues. The V and J ends lost 4 bases and 4 bases respectively, with 9 bases between them.

The chain joins TRBV30 to TRBJ1-2, with D perhaps TRBD1 (5 bases). This CDR3 spans 13 amino acids. Trimming removed 4 bases from V and 4 bases from J, with 13 bases in between. Germline V CDR1 and CDR2: GTSNPN, SVGIG (reference sequence). The CDR3 nucleotides are TGTGCCTGGAATCCGGGACTAAGCTATGGCTACACCTTC. Residues: CAWNPGLSYGYTF.

The chain joins TRBV18 to TRBJ2-7; possible D gene TRBD2, 6 bases. The CDR3 runs to 14 residues. Trimming took 2 bases from V and 4 from J, leaving 12 bases between them. Germline assignment: CDR1 KGHSH and CDR2 LQKENI. CDR3 amino acids: CASSPFRGGYEQYF. CDR3 DNA sequence: TGTGCCAGCTCACCATTTCGTGGGGGGTACGAGCAGTACTTC.